The next 3 T cell receptor beta chains were all read from a single sample in a study of CD8 T cells in Susac syndrome. The authors reverse transcribed roughly 0.5 to 1 ug RNA with random hexamers. MiXCR, run by TCRdb on the immunoSEQ multiplex PCR reads, gives a single entry per CDR3 protein. The sample comprises almost 450,000 distinct CDR3 sequences, around 85% of which are singletons, and about 0.1% rests with the top ten. The specimen was CD8+ T cells from PBMCs. These receptors were collected from a human donor with multiple sclerosis.

This clonotype was detected once. The chain couples TRBV30 to TRBJ1-5, with TRBD1 identical over 7 bases. CDR1 GTSNPN and CDR2 SVGIG come from the germline V gene (reference sequence). Germline trimming cut 8 bases from V and 0 bases from J; bases unmatched to any gene: 4. The CDR3 is 13 residues long. This CDR3 is CAMGTVSNQPQHF. CDR3 DNA: TGTGCCATGGGGACAGTTAGCAATCAGCCCCAGCATTTT.

The rearrangement uses TRBV19 and TRBJ1-1, with 7 nucleotides matching TRBD1. Germline V gene lookup returns CDR1 LNHDA and CDR2 SQIVND (reference sequence). The J segment lost 1 base and the V segment lost 5 bases, leaving 7 bases of the junction unmatched. This CDR3 spans 15 amino acids. The CDR3 DNA is TGTGCCAGTAGTCCGAGGGGACAGAGGAACACTGAAGCTTTCTTT. This encodes CASSPRGQRNTEAFF.

Only a few counts were recorded for this clonotype. The rearrangement joins TRBV7-2 to TRBJ2-2; no firm D call. Trimming pared 0 bases from V and 8 bases from J, leaving 7 bases between. CDR3 size: 13 residues. The germline CDR1 and CDR2 sequences are SGHTA and FQGNSA. CDR3 nucleotides: TGTGCCAGCAGCTTAGCCCCGGGTGGGGAGCTGTTTTTT. Its protein product is CASSLAPGGELFF.